These 10 T cell receptor beta chains were all obtained from the same sample, sequenced in a study of blood T cells in healthy people across ages. Primers used in a second PCR of about 7 to 12 cycles were a sample-barcoded 5' primer and a J-beta primer mix. TCRdb reprocessed the 5' RACE reads with MiXCR, giving one entry per CDR3 protein. The sample lists approximately 770,000 distinct CDR3 sequences, 58% occurring once. Material for sequencing was blood. The receptors were sampled from a man aged 30 to 39 in good health.

This CDR3 is CASSLAVLGQVANEQFF. CDR3 DNA: TGCGCCAGCAGTCTGGCCGTGTTAGGACAGGTTGCAAATGAGCAGTTCTTC. This chain joins TRBV5-1 and TRBJ2-1, with 7 positions matching TRBD1. CDR1 and CDR2 from the germline V gene are SGHRS and YFSETQ. The CDR3 extends over 17 amino acids. Losses at the gene ends were 5 bases for V and 7 bases for J; bases not matched to a gene: 18.

The chain uses TRBV6-6 and TRBJ2-4, with a tentative D call TRBD1 (6 bases). V gave up 7 bases and J gave up 6 bases, with 10 bases separating them. Germline CDR1 reads MNHNY; CDR2 reads SVGAGI (reference sequence). The CDR3 has 12 amino acids. This CDR3 reads CASTGDLNIQYF. CDR3 DNA sequence: TGTGCCAGCACAGGGGACCTAAACATTCAGTACTTC.

With regard to this clonotype: At one boundary the junction diverges from the germline segment, which might be a read error. The chain is built from TRBV6-5 and TRBJ2-6; tentatively, D is TRBD1 (6 bases). In germline, CDR1 is MNHEY, CDR2 SVGAGI. The CDR3 is 15 residues long. The CDR3 reads CVSGRGGSGANVLTF. The CDR3 region has the DNA TGTGTCAGCGGCAGGGGCGGATCTGGGGCCAACGTCCTGACTTTC.

CDR3 nucleotide sequence: TGTGCCAGCAGCTCCCGACTAGCGGAAAACAATGAGCAGTTCTTC. The encoded protein is CASSSRLAENNEQFF. The chain employs TRBV5-4 and TRBJ2-1, with 9 bases matching TRBD2. V shed 3 bases and J 5 bases; nucleotides not matched to a gene: 6. Per germline, CDR1 SGHNT and CDR2 YYREEE (reference sequence). The CDR3 is made up of 15 amino acids.

V gene TRBV6-2 or TRBV6-3 combines with J gene TRBJ2-3; 11 positions match TRBD2. CDR3 size: 16 residues. The ends lost 7 bases at V and 2 bases at J; junction bases unmatched: 8. CDR1 and CDR2 from the germline V gene are MNHEY and SVGEGT. The CDR3 loop is CASTSRLAGYTDTQYF. The CDR3, as DNA: TGTGCCAGCACCTCCCGACTAGCGGGGTACACAGATACGCAGTATTTT.

On this clonotype itself: Sequence at one end of the junction differs from germline and may be a read error. The V and J genes are TRBV5-1 and TRBJ2-1, with 7 nucleotides matching TRBD2. Germline V gene sequence: CDR1 SGHRS, CDR2 YFSETQ. This CDR3 is built from 15 residues. CDR3 sequence reads: CASGLQPSGHDEQFF. The CDR3 DNA sequence: TGCGCCAGCGGCTTGCAGCCTAGCGGCCACGATGAGCAGTTCTTC.

Only a few counts were recorded for this clonotype. The genes are TRBV6-1 and TRBJ2-4, with TRBD2 identical over 11 bases. The J call is in doubt because the DNA end fits TRBJ2-7 better. The germline CDR1 and CDR2 sequences are MNHNS and SASEGT. The CDR3 totals 17 residues. The CDR3 DNA sequence: TGTGCCAGCAGTATCCGGACTAGCGGGTTGCAGGTCTACGAGCAGTACTTC. Translated: CASSIRTSGLQVYEQYF.

This clonotype was recorded a few times. The chain is built from TRBV24-1 and TRBJ2-7, with D hard to call. The germline V and J ends were trimmed by 3 bases and 3 bases, with 20 bases remaining between them. The CDR3 has 17 residues. Germline V gene sequence: CDR1 KGHDR, CDR2 SFDVKD. CDR3 DNA sequence: TGTGCCACCAGTGATGCCTTGGTAGGGCCTTTTCTCTACGAGCAGTACTTC. Translated, it gives CATSDALVGPFLYEQYF.

In the case of this clonotype: At one boundary the junction diverges from the germline segment, which might be a read error. The V and J genes are TRBV12-5 and TRBJ2-2, with D tentatively TRBD2 (5 bases). Germline assignment: CDR1 LGHNT and CDR2 FRNRAP. The CDR3 is 17 amino acids. CDR3 in DNA: TGTGCTAATGGTTTGATCGAGAGGGAAATAGTAACCGGGGAGCTGTTTTTT. Translation gives CANGLIEREIVTGELFF.

The chain carries TRBV9 and TRBJ2-3; 10 bases agree with TRBD2. The CDR3 covers 16 residues. J lost 5 bases, V lost 3 bases, and 9 bases had no gene match. Per germline, CDR1 SGDLS and CDR2 YYNGEE. The CDR3 DNA reads as TGTGCCAGCAGCGCCTGGACTAGCGGATACGTAGATACGCAGTATTTT. Translated, it gives CASSAWTSGYVDTQYF.